This T cell receptor (beta chain) was recorded in a study of blood T cell repertoires in COVID-19. As for the study in general: The origin of the acute and convalescent COVID-19 samples was the United States, Italy and Spain. T cells, B-cell-depleted T cells, or PBMCs provided the cDNA or gDNA that served as material.

Study processing details: Amplification of reference gene primers provided the estimated nucleated cell counts. Clones were sequenced by immunoSEQ multiplex PCR, and TCRdb holds only the in-frame ones, with some missing. That table supplies the V and J calls and clone size; D and trimming were determined from the DNA. The repertoire holds 220,000 or so clones, 80% to 90% seen once, with about 20% in the top ten. The CDR3 has 15 amino acids. The V end lost 6 bases, the J end lost 8 bases, and 23 bases lay between the germline ends. CDR1 is SQVTM, CDR2 ANQGSEA, per germline. A single count supports this clone.

Sequencing input: peripheral blood. The genes are TRBV29-1 and TRBJ2-4, with D perhaps matching TRBD1 (5 bases). The source of this sequence is a man under 40 with active or convalescent COVID-19. Written as DNA, the CDR3 is TGCAGCGTCGGCCACCGGACGACAGTAGAAGACATTCAGTACTTC. It specifies CSVGHRTTVEDIQYF.